Sequencing of this T cell receptor beta chain was carried out in a study of cytomegalovirus exposure and HLA in healthy donors (dated by TCRdb to about 2017). A note on the overall study: An earlier analysis of roughly 500 of the donors reported approximately 290 Gb of sequence data and roughly 110 million unique TCR beta sequences from some 180 million T cells. The study aimed to test whether cataloging public T cell receptors could reveal signatures of past pathogen exposure. The study used immunosequencing to profile the T cell repertoires of 666 subjects and linked those repertoires to cytomegalovirus serostatus. Among the roughly 400 genotyped donors, more than 70% belonged to the genetic ancestry cluster associated with self-reported Caucasian donors. Among almost 400 genotyped donors of the cohort, an average of approximately 240,000 unique TCR beta nucleotide sequences were sequenced per donor, roughly a sixth of them non-productive. To predict cytomegalovirus infection status, the study combined high-throughput TCR immunosequencing, statistical association of individual TCRs with disease status, and machine learning. In an earlier analysis of a few hundred of the donors, high-throughput TCR beta sequencing was used to judge whether each TCR beta V gene segment behaved as functional or pseudogenic. A few DR-DQ haplotypes were treated as single units for association and clustering because of strong linkage in the cohort. In the later analysis, no new phenotypic data were used to find candidate immune exposures; instead, reliance was placed on TCR beta sequences and their occurrence across donors. A later genetic analysis took genome-wide SNP genotypes for about 65% of the roughly 670 donors and used that subset as a discovery cohort. Donor age, sex, ethnicity and CMV serostatus were compiled alongside the repertoire data. All discovery cohort repertoires had been generated using a single sequencing platform. Roughly 300 gigabases of sequencing data and tens of millions of unique TCR sequences were included in an early release covering about 620 HLA-typed donors. Besides the first cohort of more than 650 subjects, a separate validation cohort made up of roughly 120 different subjects was used. The number of typed donors differed by locus: about 620-640 for A, B, C, DRB1 and DQB1; approximately 520 for DQA1; 606 for DPA1; and around 450 for DPB1. To study patterns of TCR occurrence, a later analysis re-analyzed previously published TCR beta repertoires from 600 to 750 donors and added high-resolution HLA genotyping. HLA typing included class I and class II loci at four-digit resolution.

There are 15 amino acids in the CDR3, from cysteine to phenylalanine inclusive. The DNA shown is the 45-base CDR3, in frame from base 1. From a lookup of the germline V gene, CDR1 and CDR2 are SGHNT and YENEEA. Trimming accounts for 5 bases at V and 3 bases at J, while the number of junction bases matched to no gene is 6. The cohort consisted of approximately 690 healthy bone marrow donors. At the time of sampling, all cohort members were nominally healthy, though unrecorded immune exposures were likely present. The donor was CMV seronegative and was included in the group of approximately 350 seronegative cohort members. A peripheral blood sample was collected from each donor, and TCR beta sequencing was performed on peripheral blood mononuclear cells. Genomic DNA was extracted from the blood cell samples with the Qiagen DNeasy Blood Extraction Kit. Remarks on this clone: No cognate antigen has been identified for it. No much larger clone exists at a distance of one base, and base qualities are not known.

Library preparation used the immunoSEQ multiplex PCR assay. A mixture of 60 forward primers for TCR Vbeta segments and 13 reverse primers for TCR Jbeta segments was used in the multiplex PCR. A multiplex PCR assay on genomic DNA amplified the CDR3 region of rearranged TCR beta genes. The amplified TCR beta libraries were sequenced on the Illumina HiSeq System as 87-base-pair reads. The published analysis was carried out like this. A later analysis tallied approximately 87 million unique TCR beta chains across the 666 repertoires, and about 12 million of those chains were shared by two or more donors. To remove PCR and sequencing errors, raw reads were error-corrected and collapsed into unique sequences using a nearest-neighbor algorithm that merged closely related sequences. V, D and J gene segments were assigned by aligning CDR3 sequences to IMGT reference sequences. For a sequence to be retained, a match of at least six nucleotides to both a V gene segment and a J gene segment was required. Rearrangements were called productive when the CDR3 lacked stop codons and stayed in frame with V and J; all others were non-productive. Following IMGT convention, CDR3 was defined as the stretch from the second conserved V-encoded cysteine to the conserved J-encoded phenylalanine. Sequences without an unambiguous match to a single V gene segment were excluded from the earlier analysis of 450 to 750 of the donors. In an earlier analysis of a few hundred of the donors, a V segment was called functional when productive rearrangements were above 56.7%, and segregating when the standard deviation between donors exceeded 5%. A statistical classification framework was built for diagnosing cytomegalovirus status from the catalog of TCR beta chain sequences. In a later analysis, TCR nucleotide sequences were compared against IMGT/GENE-DB human TR gene sequences so that V and J genes could be assigned. The TCRdist pipeline was used in a later analysis to assign CDR3 sequences and most-parsimonious VDJ recombination scenarios. In a later analysis, each TCR beta chain was defined by its CDR3 amino acid sequence together with its V-gene family, and reads lacking a unique V-gene family were excluded. To address suspected cross-contamination and a sequencing artifact, a later analysis removed under 600 highly shared, low-generation-probability nucleotide sequences. In a later analysis, a clonal expansion index was calculated for each public chain from normalized within-repertoire ranks of inferred template counts. A later analysis computed generation probabilities with a VDJ recombination model fitted to out-of-frame rearrangements, and checked the results against IGoR. A later analysis scored TCR-TCR, TCR-HLA and TCR-CMV co-occurrence with hypergeometric tests, applying a repertoire-size bias correction to TCR pairs. In a later analysis, false discovery rates were estimated by permuting HLA or CMV assignments 20 times. In a later analysis, co-occurring TCRs were grouped using DBSCAN, and TCRdist sequence similarity was added for clustering within HLA-allele-positive subsets. Co-occurrence clustering excluded repertoires with fewer than 30,000 or more than 120,000 public chains, plus five with anomalous nucleotide sharing. This is the immuneACCESS table as TCRdb keeps it, with only in-frame sequences that have V and J called. A part of the clones is gone; compared with another copy, unresolved V genes explain less than half, and the rest is unexplained. That table furnishes V, J and clone size, whereas the DNA furnished D and trimming. This sample lists 180,000 or so clones; nearly 80% were detected once. The ten largest account for approximately 2.9% of the sample.

Overall study results and their limits: A group of highly shared sequence variants was considered likely to be a technical artifact of the sequencing pipeline. A further reported finding was that TCR beta sequences accurately predicted the HLA-A and HLA-B alleles for most subjects in the first cohort. V-gene and J-gene trimming of TCR beta chains was associated with a missense DCLRE1C variant in a later genetic analysis, and the association was replicated in an independent cohort. For the cohort, immune exposure information was limited to CMV serostatus. According to the authors, the approach could potentially be generalized to other disease states and immunological phenotypes. Correlated functional status among segregating V segments might reflect linkage disequilibrium, but an unknown experimental factor could not be ruled out. Three of the identified cytomegalovirus-associated TCR beta chains were confirmed in vitro to be specific for cytomegalovirus antigens. Because some donors lacked HLA typing at each locus, the association tests relied only on the typed subset. According to a later genetic analysis, donors in an Asian-associated ancestry cluster had fewer N-insertions in productive TCRs than the approximately 670-donor mean. A later analysis found that most CMV-associated TCR beta chains appeared HLA-restricted, with HLA associations seemingly driven largely by CMV exposure. Sequencing depth was assumed to be roughly uniform across donors in the presence/absence analyses, though that assumption may not hold. Some IMGT-functional V segments, including TRBV6-2 and TRBV6-3, could not be distinguished by the 87-base-pair reads and were therefore excluded. The cohort was sequenced for TCR beta chains only, and without alpha or paired-chain data the features that could be detected were limited. Most TCR sequences were observed very rarely across donors, whereas some public TCRs were present in many individuals. When HLA alleles, especially DR and DQ, strongly co-occurred, attributing TCR associations to individual alleles was difficult. Cytomegalovirus status was reported to be diagnosed by the classifier with high specificity and sensitivity in both the original and validation cohorts. Several of the top co-occurrence clusters appeared to be linked to parvovirus B19, influenza, CMV and Epstein-Barr virus, according to a later analysis. In a later analysis, HLA-associated TCR beta chains were found to be more clonally expanded and to have lower generation probabilities than equally common non-associated chains. Because counts were too low, roughly 18 rarely observed V segments, including chromosome 9 orphons, were left out of the earlier analysis of roughly 600 of the donors. In an earlier analysis of about 540 of the donors, most TCR beta V segments were observed in productive rearrangements about 90% or about 30% of the time, broadly matching IMGT annotations. In a later analysis, about 17,000 TCR beta sequences were associated with specific HLA alleles at a false discovery rate of 0.05. According to a later analysis, TCR association rates differed among HLA loci, with DRB1 alleles showing the most associated TCRs and HLA-C alleles showing the fewest. The study gave a list of about 170 TCR beta chains associated with cytomegalovirus.

The sample taken for sequencing was PBMCs. The TCR was taken from a female donor in good health and CMV-seronegative. The rearranged segments are TRBV11-3 and TRBJ2-7; a stretch of 11 junction bases matches TRBD1. In nucleotide form, the sequence is TGTGCCAGCAGCGTACCGGGACAGGGGGACTACGAGCAGTACTTC. It translates to CASSVPGQGDYEQYF.